Listed below are T cell receptor beta chains from one sample, sequenced in a study of read filtering for tumor transcriptome and immune sequencing. TCRdb reanalysed the reads using MiXCR and keeps one entry per CDR3 protein. This sample has fewer than 25,000 distinct CDR3 sequences, with approximately 23% found just once. Sequencing was carried out using a population of CD138-negative cells sorted from bone marrow. Source of these receptors: a donor over 35 with multiple myeloma. Each CDR3 is given with its conserved first and last residue. The D gene is left open where the match is weak. Only part of the rows carry a size: once, few, many, or a class if the clone is expanded.

.	TRBV20-1	TRBJ2-4	many	CSPNLVAKNIQYF	TGCAGTCCGAACTTAGTAGCCAAAAACATTCAGTACTTC
.	TRBV20-1	TRBJ1-6	many	CSAQKGRIDSPLHF	TGCAGTGCCCAAAAGGGGAGGATTGATTCACCCCTCCACTTT
.	TRBV20-1	TRBJ1-4	.	CSARPDMWQGTYNEKLFF	TGCAGTGCTAGACCGGACATGTGGCAGGGGACTTATAATGAAAAACTGTTTTTT
TRBD1	TRBV12-5	TRBJ1-1	many	CASTNGQGNTEAFF	TGTGCTAGTACTAACGGACAGGGAAACACTGAAGCTTTCTTT
TRBD1	TRBV6-5	TRBJ1-2	.	CASRPGTGRSGYTF	TGTGCCAGCAGGCCCGGGACAGGGCGGAGTGGCTACACCTTC
.	TRBV4-1	TRBJ1-3	few	CASSPGWGSSSGNTIYF	TGCGCCAGCAGCCCGGGGTGGGGCAGTTCCTCTGGAAACACCATATATTTT
TRBD1	TRBV7-3	TRBJ2-3	few	CASSPDREVTDTQYF	TGTGCCAGCAGCCCGGACAGGGAAGTTACAGATACGCAGTATTTT
TRBD2	TRBV3-1	TRBJ2-5	many	CASTPAGLKETQYF	TGTGCCAGCACCCCAGCGGGGCTGAAGGAGACCCAGTACTTC
.	TRBV5-1	TRBJ1-5	many	CASSEGTSNQPQHF	TGCGCCAGCAGCGAAGGGACAAGTAATCAGCCCCAGCATTTT
TRBD2	TRBV20-1	TRBJ2-7	many	CSARDGSGGTSYEQYF	TGCAGTGCTAGAGATGGTAGCGGGGGGACCTCCTACGAGCAGTACTTC
TRBD2	TRBV10-3	TRBJ2-5	many	CAISESERGGEETQYF	TGTGCCATCAGTGAGTCCGAGCGGGGTGGGGAAGAGACCCAGTACTTC
TRBD2	TRBV3-1	TRBJ2-5	many	CASSQEGTSPTQYF	TGTGCCAGCAGCCAAGAAGGGACTAGTCCTACCCAGTACTTC
.	TRBV5-1	TRBJ2-3	.	CASSPEVQASTDTQYF	TGCGCCAGCAGCCCTGAGGTCCAGGCTAGCACAGATACGCAGTATTTT
.	TRBV19	TRBJ1-1	.	CASLPKQAYTEAFF	TGTGCCAGTCTCCCTAAACAGGCGTACACTGAAGCTTTCTTT
.	TRBV12-3/TRBV12-4	TRBJ2-7	.	CASSIPRTGSYEQYF	TGTGCCAGCAGTATTCCCAGGACGGGTTCCTACGAGCAGTACTTC
TRBD1	TRBV2	TRBJ1-2	many	CASSERTGGGGYTF	TGTGCCAGCAGTGAAAGGACAGGGGGTGGAGGCTACACCTTC
TRBD2	TRBV10-1	TRBJ2-2	many	CASRSGKNTGELFF	TGCGCCAGCCGGAGCGGGAAGAACACCGGGGAGCTGTTTTTT
TRBD1	TRBV12-3/TRBV12-4	TRBJ1-2	many	CASSYGTGEGYTF	TGTGCCAGCAGCTACGGGACAGGGGAGGGCTACACCTTC
.	TRBV5-5	TRBJ1-2	.	CASSLLPVSYGYTF	TGTGCCAGCAGCTTGTTACCGGTTTCCTATGGCTACACCTTC
.	TRBV7-2	TRBJ2-3	.	CASSYRASSGTDTQYF	TGTGCCAGCAGCTATCGAGCTAGTTCGGGCACAGATACGCAGTATTTT
TRBD1	TRBV29-1	TRBJ2-2	.	CSVGQGATGELFF	TGCAGCGTTGGACAGGGGGCTACCGGGGAGCTGTTTTTT
TRBD2	TRBV6-5	TRBJ2-5	.	CASSPGLAGPSYQGTQYF	TGTGCCAGCAGTCCGGGACTAGCGGGGCCCTCGTACCAAGGGACCCAGTACTTC
.	TRBV13	TRBJ1-2	many	CASSLGQGAYGYTF	TGTGCCAGCAGCTTAGGCCAGGGAGCCTATGGCTACACCTTC
.	TRBV30	TRBJ1-1	.	CAWSVSWATEAFF	TGTGCCTGGAGTGTAAGCTGGGCCACTGAAGCTTTCTTT
TRBD2	TRBV12-3/TRBV12-4	TRBJ2-7	.	CASLYAGEYEQYF	TGTGCCAGCCTTTACGCGGGGGAGTACGAGCAGTACTTC
TRBD2	TRBV6-6	TRBJ2-7	.	CASSTTGTSSYGQYF	TGTGCCAGCAGTACAACCGGGACTAGCTCCTACGGGCAGTACTTC
.	TRBV10-2	TRBJ1-4	many	CASSDGFSQRGEKLFF	TGCGCCAGCAGTGATGGGTTTAGTCAAAGGGGTGAAAAACTGTTTTTT
.	TRBV5-4	TRBJ1-4	.	CASSLGGSRTDEKLFF	TGTGCCAGCAGCTTGGGCGGCTCTCGGACGGATGAAAAACTGTTTTTT
.	TRBV20-1	TRBJ2-7	many	CSARGQEHSYEQYF	TGCAGTGCTAGAGGCCAGGAACACTCCTACGAGCAGTACTTC
.	TRBV5-6	TRBJ2-3	many	CASSLSTGTDTQYF	TGTGCCAGCAGCTTGTCAACAGGGACAGATACGCAGTATTTT
.	TRBV4-1	TRBJ1-6	.	CASSQDSTVGALHF	TGCGCCAGCAGCCAAGATTCGACAGTTGGGGCCCTCCACTTT
TRBD1	TRBV5-1	TRBJ1-1	few	CASSLAPRGGLGGNTEAFF	TGCGCCAGCAGCTTGGCCCCCAGGGGAGGGTTAGGGGGCAACACTGAAGCTTTCTTT
.	TRBV9	TRBJ1-1	many	CASSVVGGLNTEAFF	TGTGCCAGCAGCGTAGTGGGGGGTCTGAACACTGAAGCTTTCTTT
.	TRBV7-2	TRBJ2-2	many	CASSLGLHGAGELFF	TGTGCCAGCAGCTTAGGGTTACACGGTGCCGGGGAGCTGTTTTTT
TRBD2	TRBV20-1	TRBJ2-3	many	CSATTTSGGTRDTQYF	TGCAGTGCTACCACGACTAGCGGGGGAACGCGCGATACGCAGTATTTT
TRBD2	TRBV7-8	TRBJ2-6	many	CASSSSGTEVPGANVLTF	TGTGCCAGCAGCAGTAGCGGGACGGAGGTACCTGGGGCCAACGTCCTGACTTTC
.	TRBV7-9	TRBJ2-2	many	CASSLWQANAGELFF	TGTGCCAGCAGCTTGTGGCAGGCGAACGCCGGGGAGCTGTTTTTT
.	TRBV20-1	TRBJ1-5	few	CSARGRSYLDQPQHF	TGCAGTGCTAGAGGACGGAGTTATCTGGATCAGCCCCAGCATTTT
TRBD2	TRBV7-7	TRBJ2-1	few	CASSSGLADEQFF	TGTGCTAGCAGCTCCGGACTAGCAGATGAGCAGTTCTTC
.	TRBV5-5	TRBJ2-7	many	CASSLGLMGGPYEQYF	TGTGCCAGCAGCTTGGGCCTAATGGGGGGGCCCTACGAGCAGTACTTC
.	TRBV7-3	TRBJ1-1	many	CASSLIPSDTEAFF	TGTGCCAGCAGCTTAATTCCCTCGGACACTGAAGCTTTCTTT
.	TRBV10-2	TRBJ1-5	few	CASSESRGSQPQHF	TGCGCCAGCAGTGAGTCACGGGGTAGTCAGCCCCAGCATTTT
.	TRBV3-1	TRBJ2-5	.	CASSRRWETQYF	TGTGCCAGCAGCCGAAGGTGGGAGACCCAGTACTTC
.	TRBV30	TRBJ2-5	many	CARSSYGSYKQETQYF	TGTGCCCGCTCTTCCTATGGGAGCTACAAGCAAGAGACCCAGTACTTC
.	TRBV30	TRBJ2-7	.	CAWSKGGAGASEQYF	TGTGCCTGGAGTAAGGGAGGGGCAGGGGCGAGCGAGCAGTACTTC
.	TRBV5-1	TRBJ2-5	.	CASSPGHEGETQYF	TGCGCCAGCAGCCCGGGACATGAGGGAGAGACCCAGTACTTC
TRBD2	TRBV9	TRBJ2-3	few	CASSVAGGLLDTQYF	TGTGCCAGCAGCGTGGCGGGGGGGCTCTTAGATACGCAGTATTTT
.	TRBV7-2	TRBJ1-5	few	CASSVELRQPQHF	TGTGCCAGCAGCGTAGAACTCCGTCAGCCCCAGCATTTT
.	TRBV19	TRBJ2-6	many	CASSTRAVSGANVLTF	TGTGCCAGTAGTACAAGAGCAGTCTCTGGGGCCAACGTCCTGACTTTC
TRBD1	TRBV28	TRBJ1-4	many	CASSSTGVGEKLFF	TGTGCCAGCAGCTCGACAGGGGTGGGGGAAAAACTGTTTTTT
TRBD2	TRBV12-3/TRBV12-4	TRBJ2-3	many	CASSWSGGGTDTQYF	TGTGCCAGCAGTTGGAGCGGGGGGGGCACAGATACGCAGTATTTT
TRBD1	TRBV12-3/TRBV12-4	TRBJ1-1	.	CASPRGDRTEAFF	TGTGCCAGCCCACGGGGGGACAGAACTGAAGCTTTCTTT
TRBD2	TRBV7-2	TRBJ2-5	many	CASSLAGVVEETQYF	TGTGCCAGCAGCTTGGCGGGGGTGGTTGAAGAGACCCAGTACTTC
.	TRBV7-2	TRBJ1-5	.	CASSMDSQPQHF	TGTGCCAGCAGCATGGACAGCCAGCCCCAGCATTTT
.	TRBV20-1	TRBJ1-1	many	CSARDGANLNTEAFF	TGCAGTGCTAGAGATGGGGCCAACCTGAACACTGAAGCTTTCTTT
TRBD1	TRBV28	TRBJ1-4	.	CASGLSTGGDEKLFF	TGTGCCAGCGGTTTATCGACAGGGGGCGATGAAAAATTGTTTTTT
TRBD2	TRBV7-2	TRBJ2-1	many	CASSLVGSGGLGNNEQFF	TGTGCCAGCAGCTTAGTTGGTAGCGGGGGCCTGGGGAACAATGAGCAGTTCTTC
.	TRBV5-1	TRBJ1-1	many	CASSAGGFNELAAFF	TGCGCCAGCAGCGCGGGGGGATTTAATGAGTTAGCAGCTTTCTTT
.	TRBV29-1	TRBJ2-1	medium-sized	CSVRTAINEQFF	TGCAGCGTCCGGACTGCGATCAATGAGCAGTTCTTC